This T cell receptor beta chain was sequenced in a study of spatial heterogeneity in lung cancer. As for the study in general: Compared with alpha-chain sequences, beta-chain sequences were consistently detected in greater numbers.

In this sample, this clonotype turned up a few times. A unique molecular identifier was carried by every single TCR cDNA molecule. MiXCR was run by TCRdb on the 5' RACE reads, yielding one entry per CDR3 protein. Seen here are around 75,000 distinct CDR3 sequences, 13% observed once, and the top ten hold approximately 7%. The CDR3 is 14 residues long. The V gene's germline CDR1 is SGHNT and CDR2 YYREEE (reference sequence). Trimming took off 4 bases at V and 7 bases at J, with 17 bases between the two ends. Time point denoted: sample taken at primary tumor resection. Unsorted samples of tumor, nontumor lung or frozen PBMC had their whole RNA sequenced. A total of some 70 untreated early-stage non-small cell lung cancer patients served as donors.

Specimen: PBMCs, collected at surgery. The chain combines TRBV5-4 with TRBJ1-2; D gene ambiguous. The TCR comes from a male donor with early-stage non-small cell lung cancer. CDR3 region: CASSTADAPSGYTF. DNA of the CDR3: TGTGCCAGCAGCACAGCGGACGCCCCATCTGGCTACACCTTC.